One sample yielded the 14 T cell receptor beta chains listed below, sequenced in a study of cytomegalovirus exposure and HLA in healthy donors. PCR was performed using 60 Vbeta and 13 Jbeta primers. Some clones are missing from TCRdb's copy, which holds only in-frame ones; the method was immunoSEQ multiplex PCR. There are approximately 92,000 clones in the sample; around four fifths occur only once, and under 7.5% lies in the top ten. Specimen: PBMCs. Every receptor here comes from a man over 45 in good health and CMV-seropositive.

The V call is TRBV27, the J call TRBJ1-5; a weak D match, TRBD1 (6 bases). V was trimmed by 7 bases and J by 0 bases, leaving 28 bases between them. This CDR3 comprises 20 residues. CDR1 MNHEY and CDR2 SMNVEV come from the germline V gene (reference sequence). DNA of the CDR3: TGTGCCAGCATCCCCCCCCTGTGGGACATGAAGGTATATAGCAATCAGCCCCAGCATTTT. It codes for CASIPPLWDMKVYSNQPQHF.

The rearrangement links TRBV4-3 to TRBJ2-7; 8 bases fit TRBD2. CDR1 is LGHNA, CDR2 YSLEER, per germline. V dropped 0 bases and J dropped 4; count of bases not matched to a gene: 8. This CDR3 is built from 16 residues. The CDR3 DNA reads as TGCGCCAGCAGCCAAGATAGCGGGGCTATCTCTTACGAGCAGTACTTC. Translation: CASSQDSGAISYEQYF.

The chain links TRBV29-1 to TRBJ1-2, with 7 bases aligning to TRBD1. The CDR3 totals 14 residues. Germline V CDR1 and CDR2: SQVTM, ANQGSEA. V was clipped by 7 bases and J by 3 bases; unmatched bases: 11. CDR3 region: CSATLTGFYYGYTF. The CDR3 DNA reads as TGCAGCGCTACGTTGACAGGGTTTTACTATGGCTACACCTTC.

The V gene is TRBV6-1, the J gene TRBJ2-3, with TRBD1 matching 7 bases. The CDR3 totals 15 residues. The germline V gene has CDR1 MNHNS and CDR2 SASEGT. The V and J ends lost 8 bases and 0 bases, in that order; junction bases with no gene match: 8. The CDR3 coding sequence is TGTGCCAGCGCAGGACAGGACACTAGCACAGATACGCAGTATTTT. Its protein product is CASAGQDTSTDTQYF.

With regard to this clone: The DNA is left out, because the CDR3 cannot be placed on it with certainty; the CDR3 is given as TCRdb lists it. This sequence joins TRBV5-5 and TRBJ1-6. The CDR3 region is 16 residues in length, termini included. Germline assignment: CDR1 SGHKS and CDR2 YYEKEE (reference sequence). This chain's CDR3 is CASSWGLGTDNSPLNF.

The rearrangement links TRBV4-1 to TRBJ1-1, with 9 bases lining up with TRBD1. J lost 7 bases, V lost 3 bases, and 12 bases had no gene match. This CDR3 contains 16 residues. Per the germline V gene, CDR1 is MGHRA and CDR2 is YSYEKL. The CDR3 sequence: CASSHPRQGVYGEAFF. Written as DNA, the CDR3 is TGCGCCAGCAGCCACCCTCGACAGGGGGTCTACGGTGAAGCTTTCTTT.

The chain couples TRBV30 to TRBJ1-1; 10 nucleotides agree with TRBD1. The CDR3 has 12 residues. Germline CDR1 and CDR2: GTSNPN and SVGIG (reference sequence). V lost 7 bases, J lost 10 bases, and 9 bases stayed unmatched. This chain's CDR3 is CAFFGTGDGAFF. The DNA of the CDR3 is TGTGCCTTCTTCGGGACAGGGGATGGAGCTTTCTTT.

The J gene is TRBJ1-5, the V gene TRBV19, with D unclear. Per the germline V gene, CDR1 is LNHDA and CDR2 is SQIVND (reference sequence). V dropped 3 bases and J dropped 6 bases, with 3 bases sitting between them. The CDR3 is 11 amino acids. The CDR3 reads CASSIIQPQHF. The CDR3 nucleotides are TGTGCCAGTAGTATTATTCAGCCCCAGCATTTT.

Concerning this clone: The junction departs from germline at one end; a sequencing error may be responsible. This chain uses TRBV9 with TRBJ1-6; 8 nucleotides agree with TRBD1. The CDR3 sequence is 14 residues long. Germline-derived CDR1 and CDR2 are SGDLS and YYNGEE. The CDR3 bases are TGTGCCAGCAGCAATCAGGGGGCTGGTTCACCCCTCAACTTT. Residues: CASSNQGAGSPLNF.

The genes are TRBV2 and TRBJ1-1; possibly TRBD1 for D (6 bases). Trimming shortened V by 6 bases and J by 7 bases, and 15 bases separated the two germline ends. Germline V lookup: CDR1 SNHLY, CDR2 FYNNEI. This CDR3 spans 13 amino acids. CDR3 DNA sequence: TGTGCCAGCAGGACAGGAGCCAGCGTTGAAGCTTTCTTT. Protein: CASRTGASVEAFF.

This chain links TRBV5-1 with TRBJ2-1, with 11 bases matching TRBD2. This CDR3 has 17 residues. J gave up 2 bases and V 0 bases, and 4 bases lay outside the gene matches. Germline CDR1 SGHRS, CDR2 YFSETQ. The CDR3 loop is CASSLGGLAGTYNEQFF. The CDR3 bases are TGCGCCAGCAGCTTGGGCGGACTAGCGGGTACCTACAATGAGCAGTTCTTC.

This clone has just a few counts. This sequence joins TRBV12-5 and TRBJ1-1; tentative D call: TRBD1 (6 bases). The V and J ends lost 0 bases and 0 bases respectively, with 17 bases between them. The germline gives CDR1 LGHNT, CDR2 FRNRAP. The CDR3 consists of 18 residues. The CDR3 nucleotides read TGTGCTAGTGGTTTGGTACTTCAGGGCAGGGGCATGAACACTGAAGCTTTCTTT. This codes for CASGLVLQGRGMNTEAFF. Full variable domain (remainder filled in from reference TRBV12-5 and TRBJ1-1): DARVTQTPRHKVTEMGQEVTMRCQPILGHNTVFWYRQTMMQGLELLAYFRNRAPLDDSGMPKDRFSAEMPDATLATLKIQPSEPRDSAVYFCASGLVLQGRGMNTEAFFGQGTRLTVV.

The sample holds a few counts of this clone. V is TRBV5-1 and J is TRBJ1-1; 9 bases are a match to TRBD1. From germline, CDR1 is SGHRS and CDR2 YFSETQ. The V and J ends lost 2 bases and 6 bases, in that order; junction bases with no gene match: 5. The CDR3 consists of 14 residues. The DNA for the CDR3 is TGCGCCAGCAGCTTACGGACAGGGGTTGCTGAAGCTTTCTTT. Translating it yields CASSLRTGVAEAFF.

The genes are TRBV6-5 and TRBJ1-1; D not resolved. The CDR3 extends over 14 amino acids. V shed 5 bases and J shed 1 base, with 11 bases lying between them. Per the germline V gene, CDR1 is MNHEY and CDR2 is SVGAGI. In DNA form, the CDR3 reads TGTGCCAGCAGTGCAGGTCCCGGGAACACTGAAGCTTTCTTT. Protein product: CASSAGPGNTEAFF.